This entry lists 10 T cell receptor beta chains sequenced from one sample in a study of radiotherapy plus CTLA-4 blockade in lung cancer. The protocol was immunoSEQ multiplex PCR, while the TCRdb copy is restricted to in-frame clones and leaves out a portion. This table holds tens of thousands of clones, 70% to 80% found once. The source material was peripheral blood, sampled from a patient treated with radiotherapy plus ipilimumab. These receptors were collected from a human donor with non-small cell lung cancer who had a complete response to radiotherapy plus ipilimumab.

This clone was observed a few times. The chain recombines TRBV4-1 with TRBJ2-4; TRBD2 aligns across 11 bases. This CDR3 is 17 amino acids long. Germline-derived CDR1 and CDR2 are MGHRA and YSYEKL. V dropped 1 base and J dropped 4; count of bases not matched to a gene: 6. The CDR3 protein is CASSQGPASGRKNIQYF. CDR3 nucleotide sequence: TGCGCCAGCAGCCAAGGACCAGCTAGCGGGAGGAAAAACATTCAGTACTTC.

The chain employs TRBV4-2 and TRBJ2-3; 7 bases are a match to TRBD2. Germline assignment: CDR1 LGHNA and CDR2 YNFKEQ. CDR3 length: 16 amino acids. V was pared by 0 bases and J by 2 bases, with 5 bases of the junction left unmatched. The CDR3 nucleotides read TGTGCCAGCAGCCAAGATCCAGCGGGATTCACAGATACGCAGTATTTT. It specifies CASSQDPAGFTDTQYF.

DNA for the CDR3: TGCGCCAGCAGCCAGACTAGCGGGAACACAGATACGCAGTATTTT. Its translation: CASSQTSGNTDTQYF. The gene calls are TRBV5-1 and TRBJ2-3; TRBD2 matches 11 bases. Germline V gene sequence: CDR1 SGHRS, CDR2 YFSETQ. CDR3 length: 15 amino acids. J lost 2 bases, V lost 4 bases, and 3 bases had no gene match.

The chain combines TRBV6-1 with TRBJ2-7; 10 positions match TRBD1. Germline CDR1 is MNHNS and CDR2 is SASEGT. The V segment lost 5 bases and the J segment 1 base; nucleotides outside the gene matches: 5. This CDR3 contains 15 residues. The CDR3 DNA sequence: TGTGCCAGCAGTATCCGGGACAGGGGTTCCTACGAGCAGTACTTC. Its protein is CASSIRDRGSYEQYF.

The rearrangement links TRBV6-5 to TRBJ2-5; 9 positions match TRBD1. The CDR3 length is 13 residues. V lost 10 bases and J lost 5; bases outside the gene matches: 8. Per germline, CDR1 MNHEY and CDR2 SVGAGI. The CDR3 coding sequence is TGTGCCACCTCGACAGGGGGTGACGAGACCCAGTACTTC. The encoded protein is CATSTGGDETQYF.

This chain uses TRBV2 with TRBJ2-2; 8 positions agree with TRBD1. CDR1 and CDR2 (germline): SNHLY, FYNNEI. The trim removed 7 bases at V and 0 bases at J, leaving 1 base unmatched. The CDR3 runs 14 residues. CDR3 loop: CASKQGANTGELFF. The CDR3, as DNA: TGTGCCAGCAAACAGGGGGCGAACACCGGGGAGCTGTTTTTT.

The gene calls are TRBV2 and TRBJ1-5; no definite D call. The CDR3 extends over 15 amino acids. The V end lost 6 bases, the J end lost 2 bases, and 14 bases lay between the germline ends. The germline gives CDR1 SNHLY, CDR2 FYNNEI. DNA for the CDR3: TGTGCCAGCAGCCCAGAGGGCTTAGGCAATCAGCCCCAGCATTTT. Its protein is CASSPEGLGNQPQHF.

This clone is judged medium-sized (0.01 to 0.1%). This chain connects TRBV5-6 to TRBJ2-7; maybe TRBD1 (6 bases). Germline lookup yields CDR1 SGHDT and CDR2 YYEEEE. The V and J ends lost 0 bases and 6 bases respectively, with 16 bases between them. The CDR3 has 15 amino acids. For the CDR3, the DNA is TGTGCCAGCAGCTTGGTTACAGGGATGAAGGGCGAGCAGTACTTC. As protein: CASSLVTGMKGEQYF.

The chain couples TRBV10-3 to TRBJ1-2; unclear D gene. V shed 2 bases and J shed 2 bases, with 6 bases lying between them. The CDR3 runs 13 residues. Germline CDR1 is ENHRY and CDR2 is SYGVKD. The CDR3 nucleotides read TGTGCCATCAGTGAGGAAACAAACTATGGCTACACCTTC. This encodes CAISEETNYGYTF.

The V call is TRBV4-1, the J call TRBJ2-5, with TRBD2 matching 8 bases. Trimming took 6 bases from V and 5 from J; bases not matched to a gene: 20. Germline CDR1 and CDR2: MGHRA and YSYEKL. The CDR3 loop spans 18 amino acids. Here the CDR3 DNA reads TGCGCCAGCAGACGGGCGGGGGGTCCTCGCGATGAGTCGGAGACCCAGTACTTC. Translated: CASRRAGGPRDESETQYF.